The text below deals with one T cell receptor beta chain. Its antigen remains unknown. There were likely unrecorded immune exposures, though donors were nominally healthy when sampled. These data come from a study of cytomegalovirus exposure and HLA in healthy donors. Whole-study results and caveats: Accounts indicate the classifier identified cytomegalovirus status with strong specificity and sensitivity.

Per the germline V gene, CDR1 is SGHTA and CDR2 is FQGNSA. Trimming took 5 bases from V and 3 from J, leaving 16 bases between them. This CDR3 is 15 amino acids long. PCR involved 60 Vbeta and 13 Jbeta primers. TCRdb's copy holds only in-frame clones and misses some; the assay was immunoSEQ multiplex PCR. This table holds about 150,000 clones. This TCR came from a woman aged 45 to 65 in good health and CMV-seronegative. V gene TRBV7-2 combines with J gene TRBJ1-2, with D unresolved. Sequenced material: PBMCs. The CDR3 DNA sequence: TGTGCCAGCAGCGGAACTCGACGGGGTGACTATGGCTACACCTTC. This sequence encodes CASSGTRRGDYGYTF.